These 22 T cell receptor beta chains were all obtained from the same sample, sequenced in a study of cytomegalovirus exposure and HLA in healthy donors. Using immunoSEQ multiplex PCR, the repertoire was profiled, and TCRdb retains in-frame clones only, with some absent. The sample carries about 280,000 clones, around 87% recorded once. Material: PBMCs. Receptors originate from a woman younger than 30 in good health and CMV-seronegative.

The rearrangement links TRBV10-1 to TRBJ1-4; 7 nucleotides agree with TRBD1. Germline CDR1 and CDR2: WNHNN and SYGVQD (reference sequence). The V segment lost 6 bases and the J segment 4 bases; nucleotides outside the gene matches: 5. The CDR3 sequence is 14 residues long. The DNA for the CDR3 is TGCGCCAGCAGAATGACAGGGCATAATGAAAAACTGTTTTTT. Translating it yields CASRMTGHNEKLFF.

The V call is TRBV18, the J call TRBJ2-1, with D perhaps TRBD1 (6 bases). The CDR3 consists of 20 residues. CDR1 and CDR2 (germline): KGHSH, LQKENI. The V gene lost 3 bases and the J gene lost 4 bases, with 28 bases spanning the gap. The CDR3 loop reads CASSPTGNWGQGGTYNEQFF. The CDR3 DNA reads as TGTGCCAGCTCACCTACAGGGAATTGGGGCCAAGGCGGTACTTACAATGAGCAGTTCTTC.

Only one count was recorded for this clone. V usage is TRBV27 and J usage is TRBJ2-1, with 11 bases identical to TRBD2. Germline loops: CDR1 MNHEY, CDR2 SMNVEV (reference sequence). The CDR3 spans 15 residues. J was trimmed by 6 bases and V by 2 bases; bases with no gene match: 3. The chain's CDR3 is CASSLGTSGANEQFF. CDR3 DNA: TGTGCCAGCAGTTTAGGGACTAGCGGAGCCAATGAGCAGTTCTTC.

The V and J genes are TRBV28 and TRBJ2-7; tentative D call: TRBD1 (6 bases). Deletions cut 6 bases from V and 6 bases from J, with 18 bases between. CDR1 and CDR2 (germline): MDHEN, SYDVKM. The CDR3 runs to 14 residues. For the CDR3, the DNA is TGTGCCAGCAGCTCACCCACAGGGATCTCCGAGCAGTACTTC. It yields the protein CASSSPTGISEQYF.

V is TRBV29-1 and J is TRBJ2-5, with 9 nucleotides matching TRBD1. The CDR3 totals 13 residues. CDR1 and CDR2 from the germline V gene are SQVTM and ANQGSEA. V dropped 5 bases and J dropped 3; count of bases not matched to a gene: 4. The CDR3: CSVSTGGEETQYF. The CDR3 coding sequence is TGCAGCGTTTCTACAGGGGGCGAAGAGACCCAGTACTTC. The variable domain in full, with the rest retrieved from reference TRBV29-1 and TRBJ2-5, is SAVISQKPSRDICQRGTSLTIQCQVDSQVTMMFWYRQQPGQSLTLIATANQGSEATYESGFVIDKFPISRPNLTFSTLTVSNMSPEDSSIYLCSVSTGGEETQYFGPGTRLLVL.

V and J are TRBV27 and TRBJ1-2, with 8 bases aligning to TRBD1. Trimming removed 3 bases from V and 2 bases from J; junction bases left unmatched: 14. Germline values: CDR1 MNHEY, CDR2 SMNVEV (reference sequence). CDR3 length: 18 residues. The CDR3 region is CASSFVRTGTSINYGYTF. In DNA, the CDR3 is TGTGCCAGCAGTTTCGTTAGGACAGGGACATCGATCAACTATGGCTACACCTTC.

CDR3 loop: CAARQANTEAFF. The CDR3 DNA is TGTGCCGCCCGACAGGCGAACACTGAAGCTTTCTTT. V usage is TRBV6-5 and J usage is TRBJ1-1; D perhaps matches TRBD1 (6 bases). The CDR3 has 12 amino acids. CDR1 MNHEY and CDR2 SVGAGI come from the germline V gene. V lost 11 bases to trimming and J lost 1 base, with 11 bases between them.

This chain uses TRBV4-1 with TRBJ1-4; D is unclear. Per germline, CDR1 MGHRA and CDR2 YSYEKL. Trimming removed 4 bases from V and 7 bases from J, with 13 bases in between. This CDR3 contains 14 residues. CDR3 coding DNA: TGCGCCAGCAGCCTAGCCCCAGAGGTTGAAAAACTGTTTTTT. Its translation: CASSLAPEVEKLFF.

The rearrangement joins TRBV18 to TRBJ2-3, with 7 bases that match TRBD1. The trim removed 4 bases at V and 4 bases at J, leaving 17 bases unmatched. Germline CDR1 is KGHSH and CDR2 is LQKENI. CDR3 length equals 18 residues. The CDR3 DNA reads TGTGCCAGCTCACGACTCCAGCCAGAGGGGGCTGCGTCAGATACGCAGTATTTT. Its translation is CASSRLQPEGAASDTQYF.

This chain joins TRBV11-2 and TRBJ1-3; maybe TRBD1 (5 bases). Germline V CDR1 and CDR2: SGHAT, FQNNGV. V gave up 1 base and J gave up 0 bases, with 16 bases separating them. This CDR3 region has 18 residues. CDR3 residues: CASSLVLPGGASGNTIYF. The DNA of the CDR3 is TGTGCCAGCAGCTTAGTGTTGCCGGGAGGGGCCTCTGGAAACACCATATATTTT.

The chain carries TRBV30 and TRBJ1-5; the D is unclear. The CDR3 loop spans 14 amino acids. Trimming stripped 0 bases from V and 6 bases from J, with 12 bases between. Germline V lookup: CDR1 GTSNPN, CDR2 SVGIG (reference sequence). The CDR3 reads CAWSVDLAGQPQHF. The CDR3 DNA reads TGTGCCTGGAGTGTAGACCTAGCCGGTCAGCCCCAGCATTTT.

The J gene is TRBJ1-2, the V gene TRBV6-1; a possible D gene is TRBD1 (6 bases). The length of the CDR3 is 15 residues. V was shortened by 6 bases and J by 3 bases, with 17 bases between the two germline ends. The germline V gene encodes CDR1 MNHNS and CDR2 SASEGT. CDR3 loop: CASSDALDSYYGYTF. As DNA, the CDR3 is TGTGCCAGCAGCGATGCCCTGGACAGCTACTATGGCTACACCTTC.

In nucleotides, the CDR3 is TGTGCCAGCAGCTTAGGAGCCGGACTAGCGGGAGTTCGGGGGGAGCTGTTTTTT. This sequence encodes CASSLGAGLAGVRGELFF. The chain combines TRBV13 with TRBJ2-2, with 13 bases lining up with TRBD2. Germline V lookup: CDR1 PRHDT, CDR2 FYEKMQ (reference sequence). This CDR3 has 18 amino acids. With 0 bases clipped from V and 8 bases from J, the junction kept 9 bases outside the gene matches.

The CDR3 here is CASSAAKDGGQETQYF. The CDR3 DNA reads TGTGCCAGCAGTGCCGCGAAGGACGGGGGCCAAGAGACCCAGTACTTC. The chain has TRBV25-1 and TRBJ2-5; a possible D gene is TRBD2 (6 bases). The V gene's germline CDR1 is MGHDK and CDR2 SYGVNS. This CDR3 comprises 16 residues. V was clipped by 4 bases and J by 1 base, with 16 bases between them.

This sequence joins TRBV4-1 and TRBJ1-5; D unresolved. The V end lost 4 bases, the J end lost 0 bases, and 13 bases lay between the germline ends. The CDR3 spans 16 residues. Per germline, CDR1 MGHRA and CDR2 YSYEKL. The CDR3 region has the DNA TGCGCCAGCAGCCGTTCCATGGAGGGTAGCAATCAGCCCCAGCATTTT. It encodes CASSRSMEGSNQPQHF.

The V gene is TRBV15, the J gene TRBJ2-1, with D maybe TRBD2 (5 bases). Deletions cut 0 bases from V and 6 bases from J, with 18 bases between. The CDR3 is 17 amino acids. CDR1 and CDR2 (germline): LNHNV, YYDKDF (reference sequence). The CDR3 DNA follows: TGTGCCACCAGCAGAGATAGGGTGAGTCTAGCCGGCAATGAGCAGTTCTTC. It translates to CATSRDRVSLAGNEQFF.

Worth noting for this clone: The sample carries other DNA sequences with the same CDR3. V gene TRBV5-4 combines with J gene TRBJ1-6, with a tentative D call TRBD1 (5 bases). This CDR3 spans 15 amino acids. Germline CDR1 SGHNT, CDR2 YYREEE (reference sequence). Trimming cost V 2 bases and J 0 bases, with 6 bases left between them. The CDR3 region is CASSLRGSYNSPLHF. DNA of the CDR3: TGTGCCAGCAGCTTAAGGGGCTCCTATAATTCACCCCTCCACTTT.

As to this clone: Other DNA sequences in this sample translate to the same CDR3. The CDR3 DNA is TGTGCCAGCAGCGTAGCCGGGGGTACCTACAATGAGCAGTTCTTC. Translation gives CASSVAGGTYNEQFF. The chain carries TRBV9 and TRBJ2-1, with D maybe TRBD2 (6 bases). Germline V CDR1 and CDR2: SGDLS, YYNGEE. Trimming removed 0 bases at V and 2 bases at J, with 9 bases between. The CDR3 spans 15 residues. The whole variable domain, remainder taken from reference TRBV9 and TRBJ2-1, is DSGVTQTPKHLITATGQRVTLRCSPRSGDLSVYWYQQSLDQGLQFLIQYYNGEERAKGNILERFSAQQFPDLHSELNLSSLELGDSALYFCASSVAGGTYNEQFFGPGTRLTVL.

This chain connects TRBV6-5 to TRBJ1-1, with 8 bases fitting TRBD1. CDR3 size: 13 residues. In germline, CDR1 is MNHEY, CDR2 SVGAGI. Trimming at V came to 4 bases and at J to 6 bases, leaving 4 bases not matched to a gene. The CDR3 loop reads CASSLYRGAEAFF. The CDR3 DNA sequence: TGTGCCAGCAGTTTATACAGGGGGGCTGAAGCTTTCTTT.

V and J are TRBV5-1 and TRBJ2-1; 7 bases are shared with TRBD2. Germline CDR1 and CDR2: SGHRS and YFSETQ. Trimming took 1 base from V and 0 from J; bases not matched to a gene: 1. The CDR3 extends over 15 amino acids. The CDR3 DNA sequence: TGCGCCAGCAGCTTGTGGGGGGGCTCCTACAATGAGCAGTTCTTC. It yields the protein CASSLWGGSYNEQFF.

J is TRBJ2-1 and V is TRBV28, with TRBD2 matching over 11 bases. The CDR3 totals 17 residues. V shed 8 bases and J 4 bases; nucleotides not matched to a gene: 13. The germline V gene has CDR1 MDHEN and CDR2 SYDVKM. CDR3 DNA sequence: TGTGCCAGCGGTAGCCGCTCTAGCGGGAGGTATTACAATGAGCAGTTCTTC. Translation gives CASGSRSSGRYYNEQFF.

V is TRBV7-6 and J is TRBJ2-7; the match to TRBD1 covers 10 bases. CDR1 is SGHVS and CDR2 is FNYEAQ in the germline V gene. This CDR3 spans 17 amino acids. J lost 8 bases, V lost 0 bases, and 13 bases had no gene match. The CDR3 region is CASSLAITGTGAEKQYF. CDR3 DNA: TGTGCCAGCAGCTTAGCGATAACCGGGACAGGGGCCGAGAAGCAGTACTTC.